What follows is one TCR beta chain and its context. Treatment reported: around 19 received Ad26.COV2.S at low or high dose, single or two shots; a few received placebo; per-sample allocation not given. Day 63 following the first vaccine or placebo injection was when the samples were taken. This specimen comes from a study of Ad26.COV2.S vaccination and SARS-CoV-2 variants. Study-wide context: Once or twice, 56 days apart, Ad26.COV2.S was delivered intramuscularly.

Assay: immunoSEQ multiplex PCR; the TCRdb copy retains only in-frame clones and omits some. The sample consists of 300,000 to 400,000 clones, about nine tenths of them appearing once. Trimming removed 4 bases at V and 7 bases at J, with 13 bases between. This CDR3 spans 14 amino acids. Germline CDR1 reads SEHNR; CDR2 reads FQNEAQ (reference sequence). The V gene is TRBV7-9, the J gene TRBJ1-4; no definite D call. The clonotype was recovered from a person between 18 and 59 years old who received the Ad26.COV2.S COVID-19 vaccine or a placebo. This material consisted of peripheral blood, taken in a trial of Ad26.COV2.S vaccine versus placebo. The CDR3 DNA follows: TGTGCCAGCAGCTCCGACACTCCTTTTGAAAAACTGTTTTTT. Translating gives CASSSDTPFEKLFF.